Sequencing of this T cell receptor beta chain was carried out in a study of monozygotic twins with inflammatory bowel disease. From whole blood, total RNA was isolated without any sorting of T cells. This CDR3 is built from 15 residues. Germline V CDR1 and CDR2: SGHRS, YFSETQ. TCRdb re-called the 5' RACE reads; every CDR3 protein appears as one record, without DNA. Across some 150,000 distinct CDR3 sequences, the top ten clones capture approximately 7.4% of the sample. The rearrangement links TRBV5-1 to TRBJ2-7; the TCRdb D gene call, TRBD1, has no DNA to confirm it. This sequence originates from a human donor with ulcerative colitis or Crohn's disease, or a healthy co-twin of an affected twin (not recorded which). The sample comprised blood. The chain's CDR3 is CASSYGTTPMREQYF.